This T cell receptor (beta chain) was sequenced for a study of T cell repertoires in aging, cancer and after chemotherapy. The overall study: Pre- and post-chemotherapy samples were paired from chronic lymphocytic leukemia patients treated with fludarabine- or bendamustine-based regimens. Roughly 10 million TCR reads made up the full dataset.

Peripheral blood genomic DNA, not sorted cells or RNA, was the template. As to this clonotype: The antigen is unknown.

General study results and limits: Median generation probability rose over the chemotherapy interval in each cancer cohort, suggesting rebound thymic output. Age-matched healthy donors had significantly more diverse, less clonal blood TCR repertoires than untreated cancer patients.

Rearranged V-D-J TRB sequences were amplified with a mixed TRB-A/B primer pool. Each CDR3 protein is one row after TCRdb ran MiXCR on the multiplex PCR reads. Found here are some 2,700 distinct CDR3 sequences, roughly three fifths of them singletons; the top ten hold more than 60%. Germline CDR1 and CDR2: MNHEY and SVGAGI. CDR3 length: 16 amino acids. V trimming: 2 bases; J trimming: 2 bases; junction bases outside the gene matches: 5. This TCR came from a human donor with a blood cancer. This chain uses TRBV6-5 with TRBJ2-3; 9 bases line up with TRBD2. Sequencing was carried out using blood. The chain's CDR3 is CASSYRLAGDTDTQYF. The CDR3 DNA is TGTGCCAGCAGTTACCGGTTAGCGGGGGACACAGATACGCAGTATTTT.